This T cell receptor beta chain derives from a study of beta chain features in type 1 diabetes (dated by TCRdb to 2017 to 2018). As for the study more broadly: Patients and healthy donors did not differ in mean age, gender distribution, total cell number or subset yield. A total of 107,917,701 sorted cells were examined across all samples, and a strong correlation was observed between cell number per subset and RNA yield. In the study, recently diagnosed type 1 diabetes patients and matched healthy donors were compared on the TCRB repertoires of their sorted circulating CD4+ T cell subsets. Regulatory and stem cell-like memory subsets were obtained from only 8 patients and roughly 8 healthy donors, while naive and central memory subsets were obtained from all 30 or so donors.

In its sample, this clone was seen a few times. It lacks a known antigen. Per-base qualities were not stored, and no clone one base away is much larger. All of the isolated RNA was reverse transcribed with the High Capacity cDNA Reverse Transcription Kit, so expressed TCRB transcripts were sequenced. Naive, central memory and regulatory T cell samples underwent deep immunoSEQ sequencing, averaging approximately 3.5 million total reads per sample. After sorted cells were lysed in RLT buffer, RNA was extracted with DNase-treated RNeasy Micro or Mini kits, with the choice depending on cell number. Each cell subset was processed separately to prevent cross-contamination, with patient and healthy donor samples processed together. The immunoSEQ multiplex PCR was used to amplify TCRB sequences from cDNA, yielding 87-bp fragments that span the CDR3 region. Sequencing of the amplicons was performed on the Illumina HiSeq platform. Turning to the authors' computational methods: PCR bias was corrected computationally using synthetic template baselines, and reads within Hamming distance 2 were collapsed, with unmergeable singletons discarded. By aligning reads against IMGT, V, D and J genes, CDR3 length, and insertions or deletions at six rearrangement sites were assigned. Clonotype counts were normalized to sorted cell number within each subset before computing true diversity and Gini coefficients with the tcR R package. The overlap coefficient, calculated on TCRB nucleotide sequences, was used to quantify repertoire sharing. As a proxy for the pre-selection repertoire, out-of-frame TCRB sequences from naive cells were analyzed. Not all clones reach the TCRdb copy of this immuneACCESS table, which keeps in-frame sequences only. Checked studies attribute under half of the gap to unresolved V genes and leave the rest unexplained. From that table come the V and J calls and clone size; the DNA was used to work out D and trimming. This sample lists about 360,000 clones; over 9.5% were detected once. Together, the top ten hold 0.017% of the sample.

Each donor gave one peripheral blood draw, averaging approximately 0.12 L, which was collected into heparinised tubes. Naive, central memory, regulatory and stem cell-like memory CD4+ T cells were sorted on a BD FACSAria II using a panel including CD45RO, CCR7, CD25, CD127, CD95 and CD27. Every sorted population had a purity above 98%. PBMCs were separated immediately by Lymphoprep density gradient centrifugation and were stained directly, without being cultured. So that batch effects would be minimized, each experiment stained and sorted samples in pairs, pairing one healthy donor with one patient. The CDR1 and CDR2 encoded by the germline V gene are SGHTA and FQGNSA. The CDR3 spans 16 residues, from the cysteine through the phenylalanine. Only the CDR3 part of the read is kept: 48 bases, read in frame from the first base. After removal of 5 bases from V and 6 bases from J, the junction retains 7 bases not matched to a gene.

Here is what the overall study found, with its caveats: PCR might favor shorter templates, but patient and control samples were amplified and corrected together, so any skew would affect both groups equally. Type 1 diabetes patients showed a moderate but significant shortening of TCRB CDR3 length in all four CD4+ subsets. Because cDNA was sequenced instead of genomic DNA, highly expressing activated cells could be over-represented, though the groups showed no difference in activation or CD3 levels. At VDJ recombination sites, type 1 diabetes patients had fewer insertions and more deleted nucleotides, which implies abnormalities in thymic rearrangement. Because small numbers of individuals were included in the HLA sub-analyses, any influence of HLA type on TCRB rearrangement was left unresolved. Naive, central memory and regulatory TCRB repertoires appeared to be more similar among patients than among healthy donors.

Rearrangement joined TRBV7-2 to TRBJ2-2; 12 central bases correspond to TRBD2. The sequence derives from a man younger than 30 in good health. Sequenced material: naive CD4+ T cells from blood. This specimen's cell subset or site label, interpreted: true naive CD4+ T cells. The nucleotides are TGTGCCAGCAGCCTTACCCGACTAGCGGGGGCCGGGGAGCTGTTTTTT. It specifies CASSLTRLAGAGELFF.